The 28 T cell receptor beta chains presented below share a single source sample, sequenced in a study of cytomegalovirus exposure and HLA in healthy donors. Primers included in the PCR were 60 Vbeta and 13 Jbeta primers. Assay: immunoSEQ multiplex PCR; the TCRdb copy retains only in-frame clones and omits some. The sample includes about 100,000 clones, 9.5% to 13% of them seen just once. Sequenced input: PBMCs. Every receptor here comes from a man aged 40-50 years in good health and CMV-seropositive.

The chain is built from TRBV28 and TRBJ1-1; 12 positions agree with TRBD1. Germline V gene data show CDR1 as MDHEN and CDR2 as SYDVKM. V was pared by 8 bases and J by 4 bases, with 2 bases of the junction left unmatched. CDR3 length equals 13 residues. The CDR3 is CASWGQGATEAFF. In DNA, the CDR3 is TGTGCCAGCTGGGGACAGGGGGCCACTGAAGCTTTCTTT.

Only a few counts were recorded for this clone. The chain combines TRBV4-1 with TRBJ2-5, with a tentative D call TRBD2 (6 bases). The CDR3 contains 14 residues. V was pared by 1 base and J by 5 bases, with 11 bases between. Germline V lookup: CDR1 MGHRA, CDR2 YSYEKL. The CDR3 region has the DNA TGCGCCAGCAGCCAAGTCGGGGCGGGGGAGACCCAGTACTTC. Protein sequence: CASSQVGAGETQYF.

The chain uses TRBV7-2 and TRBJ2-7; the D is unclear. The CDR3 contains 16 residues. The V gene's germline CDR1 is SGHTA and CDR2 FQGNSA. V dropped 5 bases and J dropped 8 bases, with 25 bases sitting between them. The chain's CDR3 is CASSPYLNDQGGQQYF. CDR3 coding DNA: TGTGCCAGCAGCCCATATCTGAACGACCAAGGTGGGCAGCAGTACTTC.

This clone occurred a few times. V gene TRBV29-1 combines with J gene TRBJ2-7; 9 nucleotides match TRBD1. The germline CDR1 and CDR2 sequences are SQVTM and ANQGSEA. The length of the CDR3 is 12 residues. Germline trimming cut 4 bases from V and 4 bases from J; bases unmatched to any gene: 2. In DNA form, the CDR3 reads TGCAGCGTTGGGGACAGGGAATACGAGCAGTACTTC. Protein product: CSVGDREYEQYF.

This clone appeared a few times. The CDR3 DNA sequence: TGTGCTAGTGGTTTGGACAGGGACACTGAAGCTTTCTTT. It is translated as CASGLDRDTEAFF. This chain links TRBV12-5 with TRBJ1-1; a possible D gene is TRBD1 (6 bases). The CDR3 length is 13 residues. V shed 1 base and J shed 3 bases, with 6 bases lying between them. Germline V gene data show CDR1 as LGHNT and CDR2 as FRNRAP. Full variable domain (missing parts from reference TRBV12-5 and TRBJ1-1): DARVTQTPRHKVTEMGQEVTMRCQPILGHNTVFWYRQTMMQGLELLAYFRNRAPLDDSGMPKDRFSAEMPDATLATLKIQPSEPRDSAVYFCASGLDRDTEAFFGQGTRLTVV.

This sequence joins TRBV7-8 and TRBJ1-5; no clear D gene. CDR1 is SGHVS, CDR2 FQNEAQ, per germline. The CDR3 is 16 residues long. The V and J ends lost 2 bases and 1 base respectively, with 12 bases between them. The CDR3 nucleotides read TGTGCCAGCAGCTTACTCGAGGGCAGGAGCAATCAGCCCCAGCATTTT. Its protein product is CASSLLEGRSNQPQHF.

In this sample, this clone turned up many times. The V gene is TRBV7-6, the J gene TRBJ2-7; perhaps TRBD1 as D (7 bases). The length of the CDR3 is 17 residues. The V end lost 1 base, the J end lost 4 bases, and 20 bases lay between the germline ends. Germline CDR1 is SGHVS and CDR2 is FNYEAQ. Written as DNA, the CDR3 is TGTGCCAGCAGCTTAGACGGTGCGGGACAGCGGGCATACGAGCAGTACTTC. The encoded protein is CASSLDGAGQRAYEQYF.

In this sample, this clone turned up a few times. The J gene is TRBJ1-1, the V gene TRBV2; a possible D gene is TRBD1 (6 bases). The CDR3 length is 13 residues. The V end lost 7 bases, the J end lost 3 bases, and 12 bases lay between the germline ends. Germline values: CDR1 SNHLY, CDR2 FYNNEI. CDR3 in DNA: TGTGCCAGCATATGGGGGCCAGACACTGAAGCTTTCTTT. It translates to CASIWGPDTEAFF.

This clone was seen a handful of times. The CDR3 DNA reads TGTGCCAGCAGCGAGGGGCGGGGTTTGGGCACTGAAGCTTTCTTT. This gives the protein CASSEGRGLGTEAFF. The V call is TRBV6-1, the J call TRBJ1-1; D perhaps matches TRBD1 (5 bases). The CDR3 sequence is 15 residues long. Per germline, CDR1 MNHNS and CDR2 SASEGT. V lost 6 bases to trimming and J lost 4 bases, with 18 bases between them.

This clone appeared a few times. The chain carries TRBV5-4 and TRBJ2-1; the match to TRBD1 covers 7 bases. The germline V gene encodes CDR1 SGHNT and CDR2 YYREEE (reference sequence). The CDR3 spans 12 residues. V lost 2 bases, J lost 9 bases, and 2 bases stayed unmatched. CDR3 nucleotide sequence: TGTGCCAGCAGCTTCAACAGGGGTGAGCAGTTCTTC. Protein product: CASSFNRGEQFF.

The chain is built from TRBV2 and TRBJ1-2; 8 nucleotides agree with TRBD1. There are 14 residues in the CDR3. Trimming cost V 6 bases and J 7 bases; bases outside gene matches: 10. The germline V gene encodes CDR1 SNHLY and CDR2 FYNNEI. CDR3 region: CASRPGTGGPGYTF. The CDR3 DNA reads as TGTGCCAGCAGACCCGGGACAGGAGGTCCTGGCTACACCTTC.

The sample holds a few counts of this clone. This sequence joins TRBV11-2 and TRBJ2-7; 7 bases are shared with TRBD1. V lost 8 bases to trimming and J lost 4 bases; unmatched junction nucleotides: 8. The CDR3 covers 13 residues. Germline assignment: CDR1 SGHAT and CDR2 FQNNGV. The CDR3 sequence is CASGTGEVYEQYF. CDR3 nucleotide sequence: TGTGCCAGCGGAACAGGGGAAGTATACGAGCAGTACTTC.

The V gene is TRBV19, the J gene TRBJ2-5; the match to TRBD2 covers 10 bases. This CDR3 comprises 16 residues. V was clipped by 4 bases and J by 5 bases; unmatched bases: 10. The germline CDR1 and CDR2 sequences are LNHDA and SQIVND (reference sequence). DNA for the CDR3: TGTGCCAGTAGTAATAGCGGGAGGCTCAGTAAGGAGACCCAGTACTTC. This translates into CASSNSGRLSKETQYF.

This clone was detected only a few times. CDR3 nucleotides: TGTGCCAGCAGCCAACAGGGAACGTCAGCGGGAGAATACGAGCAGTTCTTC. Protein: CASSQQGTSAGEYEQFF. The rearrangement joins TRBV4-2 to TRBJ2-1, with TRBD2 identical over 8 bases. CDR1 is LGHNA and CDR2 is YNFKEQ in the germline V gene. This CDR3 comprises 17 residues. The trim removed 2 bases at V and 10 bases at J, leaving 16 bases unmatched.

The V gene is TRBV7-9, the J gene TRBJ1-2, with a possible D match to TRBD1 (5 bases). The germline V and J ends were trimmed by 5 bases and 8 bases, with 15 bases remaining between them. This CDR3 has 13 amino acids. Germline assignment: CDR1 SEHNR and CDR2 FQNEAQ (reference sequence). The CDR3 DNA is TGTGCCAGCAGCCTGATCCCGGGGGACGGCTACACCTTC. Its protein product is CASSLIPGDGYTF.

This clone appeared a few times. The V call is TRBV6-5, the J call TRBJ1-5; D uncertain. Trimming took off 6 bases at V and 7 bases at J, with 10 bases between the two ends. This CDR3 comprises 12 residues. The germline CDR1 and CDR2 sequences are MNHEY and SVGAGI. Here the CDR3 DNA reads TGTGCCAGCAGAAGCGGCGGACAGCCCCAGCATTTT. Protein sequence: CASRSGGQPQHF.

V gene TRBV2 combines with J gene TRBJ2-7, with 9 bases matching TRBD2. Germline lookup yields CDR1 SNHLY and CDR2 FYNNEI. V shed 1 base and J 4 bases; nucleotides not matched to a gene: 8. The length of the CDR3 is 16 residues. CDR3 sequence: CASSEVRLAVGYEQYF. CDR3 DNA sequence: TGTGCCAGCAGTGAAGTGAGACTAGCGGTTGGTTACGAGCAGTACTTC.

V usage is TRBV11-2 and J usage is TRBJ2-5, with D tentatively TRBD2 (6 bases). The germline CDR1 and CDR2 sequences are SGHAT and FQNNGV. This CDR3 has 13 residues. Trimming removed 6 bases from V and 9 bases from J, with 17 bases in between. For the CDR3, the DNA is TGTGCCAGCAGTCTAGGCGGAGGGCCCTCCCAGTACTTC. Amino acid sequence: CASSLGGGPSQYF. The whole variable domain, filled in from reference TRBV11-2 and TRBJ2-5, reads EAGVAQSPRYKIIEKRQSVAFWCNPISGHATLYWYQQILGQGPKLLIQFQNNGVVDDSQLPKDRFSAERLKGVDSTLKIQPAKLEDSAVYLCASSLGGGPSQYFGPGTRLLVL.

The V call is TRBV28, the J call TRBJ1-5; D is undetermined. The CDR3 runs 14 residues. V lost 6 bases and J lost 2, with 11 bases in between. Looked up from germline, CDR1 is MDHEN and CDR2 is SYDVKM. Here the CDR3 DNA reads TGTGCCAGCAGGCCCGGGGAACGCAATCAGCCCCAGCATTTT. Translated, it gives CASRPGERNQPQHF. Variable domain in full (rest from reference TRBV28 and TRBJ1-5): DVKVTQSSRYLVKRTGEKVFLECVQDMDHENMFWYRQDPGLGLRLIYFSYDVKMKEKGDIPEGYSVSREKKERFSLILESASTNQTSMYLCASRPGERNQPQHFGDGTRLSIL.

The V and J genes are TRBV28 and TRBJ1-1; possibly TRBD1 for D (6 bases). CDR1 and CDR2 from the germline V gene are MDHEN and SYDVKM. V lost 6 bases, J lost 1 base, and 15 bases lay in between. CDR3 length equals 15 residues. The DNA for the CDR3 is TGTGCCAGCAGCTCGGCGGGGGGGCCGAACACTGAAGCTTTCTTT. Residues: CASSSAGGPNTEAFF.

This clone was counted only a few times. The V call is TRBV30, the J call TRBJ1-2; the D gene is possibly TRBD1 (6 bases). V was shortened by 5 bases and J by 0 bases, with 13 bases between the two germline ends. The CDR3 consists of 14 residues. CDR1 is GTSNPN and CDR2 is SVGIG in the germline V gene (reference sequence). As DNA, the CDR3 is TGTGCCTGGGGACCTGACAGGACTAACTATGGCTACACCTTC. This gives the protein CAWGPDRTNYGYTF. Complete variable domain (other parts from reference TRBV30 and TRBJ1-2): SQTIHQWPATLVQPVGSPLSLECTVEGTSNPNLYWYRQAAGRGLQLLFYSVGIGQISSEVPQNLSASRPQDRQFILSSKKLLLSDSGFYLCAWGPDRTNYGYTFGSGTRLTVV.

V gene TRBV15 combines with J gene TRBJ2-7, with D possibly TRBD2 on 5 matching bases. The germline V gene has CDR1 LNHNV and CDR2 YYDKDF (reference sequence). CDR3 length: 14 amino acids. Trimming pared 8 bases from V and 2 bases from J, leaving 16 bases between. The CDR3: CATGTGGPPYEQYF. In nucleotides, the CDR3 is TGTGCCACCGGCACTGGAGGCCCCCCCTACGAGCAGTACTTC.

V is TRBV5-1 and J is TRBJ1-1; D gene unclear. V lost 0 bases and J lost 6, with 3 bases in between. The germline gives CDR1 SGHRS, CDR2 YFSETQ. CDR3 size: 11 residues. In DNA form, the CDR3 reads TGCGCCAGCAGCTTGGACTCTGAAGCTTTCTTT. Amino acids: CASSLDSEAFF.

The chain joins TRBV4-3 to TRBJ1-5, with no clear D. The V end lost 0 bases, the J end lost 4 bases, and 7 bases lay between the germline ends. CDR3 length: 14 residues. The germline V gene encodes CDR1 LGHNA and CDR2 YSLEER. In DNA, the CDR3 is TGCGCCAGCAGCCAAGATCCCGGGAATCAGCCCCAGCATTTT. Protein sequence: CASSQDPGNQPQHF.

This clone has just a few counts. The CDR3 region has the DNA TGTGCCAGCACTAACGACAGGGGAAATTCTGGCTACACCTTC. Amino acid sequence: CASTNDRGNSGYTF. This chain joins TRBV6-5 and TRBJ1-2, with TRBD1 identical over 8 bases. In germline, CDR1 is MNHEY, CDR2 SVGAGI. There are 14 residues in the CDR3. V was pared by 7 bases and J by 7 bases, with 11 bases of the junction left unmatched.

This clone has a handful of counts. The J gene is TRBJ1-2, the V gene TRBV19, with TRBD1 identical over 7 bases. The V gene end was trimmed by 0 bases and the J gene end by 6 bases; junction bases not matched to a gene: 7. This CDR3 is 15 amino acids long. Germline-derived CDR1 and CDR2 are LNHDA and SQIVND (reference sequence). This CDR3 reads CASSIDSLTGNGYTF. The CDR3 nucleotides read TGTGCCAGTAGTATAGACTCCCTGACAGGGAATGGCTACACCTTC.

This sequence joins TRBV9 and TRBJ2-7, with 9 positions matching TRBD1. Germline values: CDR1 SGDLS, CDR2 YYNGEE. The V gene end was trimmed by 5 bases and the J gene end by 6 bases; junction bases not matched to a gene: 12. This CDR3 contains 15 residues. CDR3 sequence: CASSRSTGGYGEQYF. CDR3 nucleotides: TGTGCCAGCAGTCGATCGACAGGGGGGTATGGCGAGCAGTACTTC. The entire variable domain, with the rest obtained from reference TRBV9 and TRBJ2-7, is as follows: DSGVTQTPKHLITATGQRVTLRCSPRSGDLSVYWYQQSLDQGLQFLIQYYNGEERAKGNILERFSAQQFPDLHSELNLSSLELGDSALYFCASSRSTGGYGEQYFGPGTRLTVT.

In its sample, this clone was seen a few times. This sequence joins TRBV7-3 and TRBJ2-5; weak D call: TRBD2 (6 bases). The CDR3 runs to 15 residues. The V gene lost 5 bases and the J gene lost 4 bases, with 17 bases spanning the gap. Germline CDR1 reads SGHTA; CDR2 reads FQGTGA. The CDR3 spells CASSVRGGKGETQYF. CDR3 DNA sequence: TGTGCCAGCAGCGTCCGGGGCGGGAAGGGAGAGACCCAGTACTTC.